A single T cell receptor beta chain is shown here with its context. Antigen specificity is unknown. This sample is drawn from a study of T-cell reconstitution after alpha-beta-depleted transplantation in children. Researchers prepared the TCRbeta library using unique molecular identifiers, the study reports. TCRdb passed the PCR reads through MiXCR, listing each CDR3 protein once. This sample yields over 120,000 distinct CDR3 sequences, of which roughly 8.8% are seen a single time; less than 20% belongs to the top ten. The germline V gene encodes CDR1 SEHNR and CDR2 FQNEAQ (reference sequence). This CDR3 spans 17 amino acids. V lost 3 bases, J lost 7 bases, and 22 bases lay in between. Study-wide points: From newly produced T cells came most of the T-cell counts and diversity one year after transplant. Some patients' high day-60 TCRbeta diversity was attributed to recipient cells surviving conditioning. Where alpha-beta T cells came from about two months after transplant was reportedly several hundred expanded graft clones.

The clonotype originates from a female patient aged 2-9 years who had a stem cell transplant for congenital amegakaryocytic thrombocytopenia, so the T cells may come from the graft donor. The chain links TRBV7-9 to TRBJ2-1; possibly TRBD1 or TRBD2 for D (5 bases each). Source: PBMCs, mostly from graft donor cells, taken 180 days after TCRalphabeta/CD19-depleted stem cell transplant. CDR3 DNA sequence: TGTGCCAGCAGCTTTGGGGCCCTAGCTACCCCCTTAAATGAGCAGTTCTTC. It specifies CASSFGALATPLNEQFF.